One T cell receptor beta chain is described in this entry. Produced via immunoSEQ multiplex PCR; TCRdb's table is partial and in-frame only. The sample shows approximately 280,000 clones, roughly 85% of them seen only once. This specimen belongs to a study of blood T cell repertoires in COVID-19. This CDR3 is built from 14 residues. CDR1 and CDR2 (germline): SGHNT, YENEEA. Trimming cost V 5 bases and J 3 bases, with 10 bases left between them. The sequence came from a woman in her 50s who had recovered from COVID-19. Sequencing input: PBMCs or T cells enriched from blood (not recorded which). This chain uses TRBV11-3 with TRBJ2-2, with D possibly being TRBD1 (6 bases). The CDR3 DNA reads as TGTGCCAGCAGCGTCAGGGGCGACACCGGGGAGCTGTTTTTT. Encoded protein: CASSVRGDTGELFF. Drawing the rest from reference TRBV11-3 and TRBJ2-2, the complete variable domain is EAGVVQSPRYKIIEKKQPVAFWCNPISGHNTLYWYLQNLGQGPELLIRYENEEAVDDSQLPKDRFSAERLKGVDSTLKIQPAELGDSAVYLCASSVRGDTGELFFGEGSRLTVL.